Following are 20 T cell receptor beta chains from one sample sequenced in a study of blood T cell repertoires in COVID-19. The assay was immunoSEQ multiplex PCR, and TCRdb's table has in-frame clones only and misses some. The data hold about 240,000 clones, with 75% to 90% observed a single time. Sequences were obtained from PBMCs or T cells enriched from blood (not recorded which). The receptor source for this set is a woman in her 40s with acute COVID-19.

The V and J genes are TRBV4-1 and TRBJ2-7; the match to TRBD2 covers 7 bases. CDR3 length: 15 residues. With V trimmed by 0 bases and J by 9 bases, 11 bases remained unmatched. CDR1 is MGHRA and CDR2 is YSYEKL in the germline V gene. The CDR3 coding sequence is TGCGCCAGCAGCCAAGATCTAGCGGACCCACGAGGGCAGTACTTC. As protein: CASSQDLADPRGQYF.

In this sample, this clone turned up once. The rearrangement uses TRBV7-9 and TRBJ2-7, with D possibly being TRBD1 (5 bases). The CDR3 is made up of 13 amino acids. CDR1 SEHNR and CDR2 FQNEAQ come from the germline V gene (reference sequence). The V gene lost 2 bases and the J gene lost 7 bases, with 12 bases spanning the gap. CDR3 DNA sequence: TGTGCCAGCAGCTTATTTGGGGCTGGAGAGCAGTACTTC. This gives the protein CASSLFGAGEQYF.

V usage is TRBV24-1 and J usage is TRBJ2-5, with TRBD2 matching 8 bases. The germline CDR1 and CDR2 sequences are KGHDR and SFDVKD. The CDR3 spans 15 residues. J gave up 5 bases and V 0 bases, and 4 bases lay outside the gene matches. The DNA for the CDR3 is TGTGCCACCAGTGATTTGGCGGGAGGTGGGGAGACCCAGTACTTC. Protein sequence: CATSDLAGGGETQYF.

V usage is TRBV11-3 and J usage is TRBJ2-1, with 8 nucleotides matching TRBD2. V dropped 0 bases and J dropped 9; count of bases not matched to a gene: 7. The germline CDR1 and CDR2 sequences are SGHNT and YENEEA. The CDR3 length is 15 residues. The CDR3 sequence: CASSLDLRAGVEQFF. The CDR3 region has the DNA TGTGCCAGCAGCTTAGATCTCCGAGCGGGAGTTGAGCAGTTCTTC.

The chain has TRBV28 and TRBJ1-5; 7 bases map to TRBD1. This CDR3 comprises 15 residues. V trimming: 2 bases; J trimming: 4 bases; junction bases outside the gene matches: 5. The germline CDR1 and CDR2 sequences are MDHEN and SYDVKM. CDR3 amino acids: CASSLRQGRNQPQHF. CDR3 nucleotides: TGTGCCAGCAGTTTAAGACAGGGTAGGAATCAGCCCCAGCATTTT.

In DNA form, the CDR3 reads TGCGCCAGCAGCTTGGACAGAAACAATCAGCCCCAGCATTTT. Amino acids: CASSLDRNNQPQHF. The V call is TRBV5-1, the J call TRBJ1-5, with unresolved D. CDR3 size: 14 residues. From germline, CDR1 is SGHRS and CDR2 YFSETQ. V shed 0 bases and J shed 3 bases, with 7 bases lying between them.

The rearrangement links TRBV11-2 to TRBJ2-7; tentative D call: TRBD2 (6 bases). Trimming cost V 3 bases and J 3 bases, with 12 bases left between them. This CDR3 comprises 14 residues. Per germline, CDR1 SGHAT and CDR2 FQNNGV. CDR3 in amino acids: CASSFPGVHYEQYF. DNA for the CDR3: TGTGCCAGCAGCTTCCCGGGAGTACACTACGAGCAGTACTTC.

This chain uses TRBV3-1 (or the pseudogene TRBV3-2) with TRBJ2-6; tentative D call: TRBD1 (6 bases). Between the trimmed V and J ends, which lost 1 base and 0 bases, there was a span of 13 bases. Germline V gene lookup returns CDR1 LGHDT and CDR2 YNNKEL (reference sequence). This CDR3 has 18 residues. The CDR3 sequence: CASSQVAGQLSGANVLTF. The CDR3 bases are TGTGCCAGCAGCCAAGTGGCAGGACAGCTCTCTGGGGCCAACGTCCTGACTTTC.

This chain uses TRBV11-2 with TRBJ2-7; a possible D gene is TRBD2 (6 bases). This CDR3 region has 12 residues. V was trimmed by 5 bases and J by 3 bases, leaving 8 bases between them. Germline V gene lookup returns CDR1 SGHAT and CDR2 FQNNGV. Written as DNA, the CDR3 is TGTGCCAGCAGCCGGGGGAACTACGAGCAGTACTTC. Protein product: CASSRGNYEQYF.

The chain uses TRBV19 and TRBJ2-7; TRBD2 might be the D (5 bases). Germline V CDR1 and CDR2: LNHDA, SQIVND (reference sequence). V was clipped by 5 bases and J by 3 bases, with 14 bases between them. The CDR3 contains 14 residues. The CDR3 loop reads CASSLRSGSYEQYF. CDR3 nucleotides: TGTGCCAGTAGTCTCCGAAGCGGAAGCTACGAGCAGTACTTC.

The chain employs TRBV9 and TRBJ2-1; 7 bases map to TRBD1. The ends lost 1 base at V and 2 bases at J; junction bases unmatched: 3. This CDR3 has 15 amino acids. Germline CDR1 reads SGDLS; CDR2 reads YYNGEE. Written as DNA, the CDR3 is TGTGCCAGCAGCGTATCAGGGGGTACCTACAATGAGCAGTTCTTC. Translated: CASSVSGGTYNEQFF.

This rearrangement joins TRBV27 to TRBJ2-2; 8 positions match TRBD2. CDR3 length: 16 amino acids. Germline assignment: CDR1 MNHEY and CDR2 SMNVEV (reference sequence). The trim removed 5 bases at V and 5 bases at J, leaving 10 bases unmatched. DNA for the CDR3: TGTGCCAGCAGTCTGGTTGGAGCGGGAGTAACCGGGGAGCTGTTTTTT. Translating gives CASSLVGAGVTGELFF.

The chain couples TRBV5-1 to TRBJ2-1; TRBD2 aligns across 8 bases. This CDR3 has 16 residues. Germline CDR1 and CDR2: SGHRS and YFSETQ. V lost 4 bases to trimming and J lost 6 bases; unmatched junction nucleotides: 12. This CDR3 reads CASSPSTSVTFNEQFF. The CDR3 DNA follows: TGCGCCAGCAGCCCCTCGACTAGCGTTACATTCAATGAGCAGTTCTTC.

The chain couples TRBV25-1 to TRBJ1-3; D gene uncertain. The CDR3 is made up of 16 amino acids. Germline lookup yields CDR1 MGHDK and CDR2 SYGVNS. Trimming stripped 2 bases from V and 0 bases from J, with 11 bases between. CDR3 coding DNA: TGTGCCAGCAGTGAAGTAGAACAGCTCTCTGGAAACACCATATATTTT. Translating it yields CASSEVEQLSGNTIYF. Variable domain in full (rest from reference TRBV25-1 and TRBJ1-3): EADIYQTPRYLVIGTGKKITLECSQTMGHDKMYWYQQDPGMELHLIHYSYGVNSTEKGDLSSESTVSRIRTEHFPLTLESARPSHTSQYLCASSEVEQLSGNTIYFGEGSWLTVV.

This clone was found once. The chain combines TRBV19 with TRBJ2-1; 7 positions agree with TRBD2. This CDR3 is 16 amino acids long. Germline values: CDR1 LNHDA, CDR2 SQIVND (reference sequence). V lost 6 bases, J lost 4 bases, and 12 bases stayed unmatched. For the CDR3, the DNA is TGTGCCAGTAGCTCCCCCGGGCTAGCGGTTTACAATGAGCAGTTCTTC. Translated: CASSSPGLAVYNEQFF.

The gene calls are TRBV6-5 and TRBJ2-2, with D unresolved. CDR1 is MNHEY and CDR2 is SVGAGI in the germline V gene. CDR3 length: 14 amino acids. Trimming pared 7 bases from V and 3 bases from J, leaving 12 bases between. The chain's CDR3 is CASTVRTDTGELFF. CDR3 DNA sequence: TGTGCCAGCACCGTCCGAACAGACACCGGGGAGCTGTTTTTT.

The rearrangement uses TRBV20-1 and TRBJ2-3; 8 nucleotides align to TRBD1. V was pared by 4 bases and J by 3 bases, with 6 bases of the junction left unmatched. Germline V gene sequence: CDR1 DFQATT, CDR2 SNEGSKA (reference sequence). CDR3 length: 14 residues. CDR3 coding DNA: TGCAGTGCTAATGACAGGGGAAGGACAGATACGCAGTATTTT. Its protein is CSANDRGRTDTQYF.

The V gene is TRBV11-2, the J gene TRBJ2-1; unclear D gene. There are 17 residues in the CDR3. Trimming removed 2 bases at V and 0 bases at J, with 14 bases between. Germline CDR1 reads SGHAT; CDR2 reads FQNNGV. CDR3 DNA sequence: TGTGCCAGCAGCTTATTTTTTACCGGTAGCTCCTACAATGAGCAGTTCTTC. This encodes CASSLFFTGSSYNEQFF.

The chain is built from TRBV5-1 and TRBJ1-1; the match to TRBD1 covers 8 bases. This CDR3 spans 19 amino acids. From germline, CDR1 is SGHRS and CDR2 YFSETQ. V trimming: 2 bases; J trimming: 3 bases; junction bases outside the gene matches: 18. The chain's CDR3 is CASSFRKGGQGVSYTEAFF. In DNA, the CDR3 is TGCGCCAGCAGCTTCCGAAAAGGCGGACAGGGTGTCAGCTACACTGAAGCTTTCTTT. Together with reference TRBV5-1 and TRBJ1-1, the CDR3 gives the full variable domain: KAGVTQTPRYLIKTRGQQVTLSCSPISGHRSVSWYQQTPGQGLQFLFEYFSETQRNKGNFPGRFSGRQFSNSRSEMNVSTLELGDSALYLCASSFRKGGQGVSYTEAFFGQGTRLTVV.

This clone was counted once. The chain has TRBV19 and TRBJ1-2, with D possibly being TRBD1 (6 bases). Germline assignment: CDR1 LNHDA and CDR2 SQIVND (reference sequence). The CDR3 covers 13 residues. V lost 1 base, J lost 8 bases, and 11 bases lay in between. The CDR3 loop is CASSIVRGRGYTF. The CDR3 DNA reads as TGTGCCAGTAGTATAGTGCGGGGGCGAGGCTACACCTTC.